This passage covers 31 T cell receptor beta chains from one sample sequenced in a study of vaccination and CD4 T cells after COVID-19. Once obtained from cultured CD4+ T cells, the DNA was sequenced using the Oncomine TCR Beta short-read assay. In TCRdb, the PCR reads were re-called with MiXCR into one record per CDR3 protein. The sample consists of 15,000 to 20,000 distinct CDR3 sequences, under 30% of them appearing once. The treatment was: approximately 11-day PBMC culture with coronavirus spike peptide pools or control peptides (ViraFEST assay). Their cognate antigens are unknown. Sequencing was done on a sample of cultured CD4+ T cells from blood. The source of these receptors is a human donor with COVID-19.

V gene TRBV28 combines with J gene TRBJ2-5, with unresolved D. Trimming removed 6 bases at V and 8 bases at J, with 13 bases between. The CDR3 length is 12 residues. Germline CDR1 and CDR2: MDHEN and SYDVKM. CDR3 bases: TGTGCCAGCAGCACGGCCTCCCGCACCCAGTACTTC. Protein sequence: CASSTASRTQYF.

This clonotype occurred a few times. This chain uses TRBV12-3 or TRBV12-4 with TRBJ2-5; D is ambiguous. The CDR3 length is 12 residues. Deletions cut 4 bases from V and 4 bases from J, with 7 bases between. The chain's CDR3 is CASSSRPETQYF. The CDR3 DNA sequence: TGTGCCAGCAGTTCCCGACCAGAGACCCAGTACTTC.

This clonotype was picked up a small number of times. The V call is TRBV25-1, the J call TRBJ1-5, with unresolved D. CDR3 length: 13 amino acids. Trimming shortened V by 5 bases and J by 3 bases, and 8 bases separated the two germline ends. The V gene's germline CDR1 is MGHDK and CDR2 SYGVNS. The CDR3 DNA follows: TGTGCCAGCAGTAGGTCCGACAATCAGCCCCAGCATTTT. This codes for CASSRSDNQPQHF.

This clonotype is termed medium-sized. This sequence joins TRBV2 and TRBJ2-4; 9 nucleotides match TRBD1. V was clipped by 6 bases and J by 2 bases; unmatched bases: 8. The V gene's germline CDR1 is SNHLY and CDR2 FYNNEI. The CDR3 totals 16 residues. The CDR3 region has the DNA TGTGCCAGCAGCGCAGACAGGGGGTTGACCAAAAACATTCAGTACTTC. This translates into CASSADRGLTKNIQYF.

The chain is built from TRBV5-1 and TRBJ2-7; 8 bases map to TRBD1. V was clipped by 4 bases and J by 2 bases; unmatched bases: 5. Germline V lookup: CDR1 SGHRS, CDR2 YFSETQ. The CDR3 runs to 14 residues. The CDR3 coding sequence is TGCGCCAGCAGCCTTAAGACAGGGGCCTACGAGCAGTACTTC. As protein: CASSLKTGAYEQYF. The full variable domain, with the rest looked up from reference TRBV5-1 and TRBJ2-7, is KAGVTQTPRYLIKTRGQQVTLSCSPISGHRSVSWYQQTPGQGLQFLFEYFSETQRNKGNFPGRFSGRQFSNSRSEMNVSTLELGDSALYLCASSLKTGAYEQYFGPGTRLTVT.

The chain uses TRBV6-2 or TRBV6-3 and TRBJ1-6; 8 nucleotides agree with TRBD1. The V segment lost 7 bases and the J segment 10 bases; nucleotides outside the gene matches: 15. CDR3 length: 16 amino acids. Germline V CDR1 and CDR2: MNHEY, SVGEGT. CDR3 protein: CASTDRGPAKGSPLHF. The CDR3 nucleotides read TGTGCCAGCACCGACAGGGGACCGGCTAAGGGATCACCCCTCCACTTT.

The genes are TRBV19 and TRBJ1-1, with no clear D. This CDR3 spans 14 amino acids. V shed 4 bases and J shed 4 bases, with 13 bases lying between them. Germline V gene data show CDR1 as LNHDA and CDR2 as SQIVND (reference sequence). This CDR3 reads CASSRREVGTEAFF. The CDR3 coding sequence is TGTGCCAGTAGTAGAAGGGAAGTGGGCACTGAAGCTTTCTTT.

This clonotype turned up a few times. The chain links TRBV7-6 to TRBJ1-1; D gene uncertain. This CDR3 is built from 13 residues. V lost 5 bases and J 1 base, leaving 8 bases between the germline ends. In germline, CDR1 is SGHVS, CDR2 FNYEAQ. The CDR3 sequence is CASSADSNTEAFF. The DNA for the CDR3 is TGTGCCAGCAGCGCGGATTCGAACACTGAAGCTTTCTTT.

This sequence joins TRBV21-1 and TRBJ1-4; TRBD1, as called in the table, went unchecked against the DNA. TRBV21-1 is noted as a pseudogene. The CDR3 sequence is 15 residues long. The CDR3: CASSKARTGIEKLFF. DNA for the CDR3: TGTGCCAGCAGCAAAGCTCGGACAGGGATTGAAAAACTGTTTTTT.

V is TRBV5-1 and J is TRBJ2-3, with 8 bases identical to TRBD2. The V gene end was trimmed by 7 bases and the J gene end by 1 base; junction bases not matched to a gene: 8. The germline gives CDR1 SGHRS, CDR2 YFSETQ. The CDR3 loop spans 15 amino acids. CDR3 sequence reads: CASRSTGGGTDTQYF. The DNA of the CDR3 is TGCGCCAGCCGCTCGACGGGGGGGGGCACAGATACGCAGTATTTT.

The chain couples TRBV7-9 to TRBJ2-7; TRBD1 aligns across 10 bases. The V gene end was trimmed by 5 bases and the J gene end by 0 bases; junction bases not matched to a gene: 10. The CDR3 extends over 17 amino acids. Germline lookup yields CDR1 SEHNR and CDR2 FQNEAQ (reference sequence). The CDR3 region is CASSKRQGALNSYEQYF. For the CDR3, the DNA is TGTGCCAGCAGCAAACGACAGGGGGCACTTAACTCCTACGAGCAGTACTTC.

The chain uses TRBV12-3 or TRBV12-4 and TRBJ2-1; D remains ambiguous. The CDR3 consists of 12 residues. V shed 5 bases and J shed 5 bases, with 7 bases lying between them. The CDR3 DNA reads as TGTGCCAGCAGTCCTTACCACAATGAGCAGTTCTTC. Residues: CASSPYHNEQFF.

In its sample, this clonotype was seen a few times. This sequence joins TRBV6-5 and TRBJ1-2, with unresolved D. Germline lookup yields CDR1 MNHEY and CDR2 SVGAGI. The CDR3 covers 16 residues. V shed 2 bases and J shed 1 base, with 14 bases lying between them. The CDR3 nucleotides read TGTGCCAGCAGTTACACTGTGAAGAACATTAACTATGGCTACACCTTC. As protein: CASSYTVKNINYGYTF.

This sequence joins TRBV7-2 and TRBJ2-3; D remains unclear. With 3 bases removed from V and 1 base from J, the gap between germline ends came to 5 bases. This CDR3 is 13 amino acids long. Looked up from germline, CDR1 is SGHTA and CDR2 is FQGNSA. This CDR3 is CASSLGGTDTQYF. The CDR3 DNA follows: TGTGCCAGCAGCTTGGGTGGCACAGATACGCAGTATTTT.

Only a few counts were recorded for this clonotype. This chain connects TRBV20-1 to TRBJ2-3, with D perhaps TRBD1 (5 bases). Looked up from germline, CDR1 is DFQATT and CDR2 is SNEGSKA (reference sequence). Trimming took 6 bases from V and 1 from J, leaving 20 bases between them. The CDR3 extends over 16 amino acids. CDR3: CSATARQRQRTDTQYF. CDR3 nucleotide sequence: TGCAGTGCAACCGCTAGGCAGAGACAGCGCACAGATACGCAGTATTTT.

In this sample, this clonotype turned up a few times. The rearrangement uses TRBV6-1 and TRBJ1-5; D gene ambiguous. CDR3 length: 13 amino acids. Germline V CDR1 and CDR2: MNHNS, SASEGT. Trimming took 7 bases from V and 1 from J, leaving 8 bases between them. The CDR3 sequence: CASTPGSNQPQHF. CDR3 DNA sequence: TGTGCCAGCACCCCTGGGAGCAATCAGCCCCAGCATTTT.

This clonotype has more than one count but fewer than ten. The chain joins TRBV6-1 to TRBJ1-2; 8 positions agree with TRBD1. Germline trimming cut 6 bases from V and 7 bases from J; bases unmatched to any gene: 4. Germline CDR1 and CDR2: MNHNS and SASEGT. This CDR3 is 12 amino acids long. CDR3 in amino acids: CASSRGLSGYTF. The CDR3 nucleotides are TGTGCCAGCAGCAGGGGGCTTAGTGGCTACACCTTC.

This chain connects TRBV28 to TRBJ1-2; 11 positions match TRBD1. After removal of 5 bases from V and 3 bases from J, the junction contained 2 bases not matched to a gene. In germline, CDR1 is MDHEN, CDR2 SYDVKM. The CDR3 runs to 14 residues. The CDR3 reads CASSGGQGDYGYTF. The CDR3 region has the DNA TGTGCCAGCAGTGGGGGACAGGGGGACTATGGCTACACCTTC.

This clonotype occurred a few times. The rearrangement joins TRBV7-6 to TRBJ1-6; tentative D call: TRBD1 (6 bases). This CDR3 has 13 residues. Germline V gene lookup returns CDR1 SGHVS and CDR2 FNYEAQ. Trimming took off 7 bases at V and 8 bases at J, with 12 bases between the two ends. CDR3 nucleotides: TGTGCCAGCAAGTACAGGGATTATTCACCCCTCCACTTT. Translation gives CASKYRDYSPLHF.

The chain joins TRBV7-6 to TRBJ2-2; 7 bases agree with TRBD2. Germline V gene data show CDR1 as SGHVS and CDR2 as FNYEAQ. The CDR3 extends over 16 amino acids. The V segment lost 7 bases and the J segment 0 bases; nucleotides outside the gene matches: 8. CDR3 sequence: CASTPGRAANTGELFF. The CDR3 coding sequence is TGTGCCAGCACCCCAGGGAGGGCGGCGAACACCGGGGAGCTGTTTTTT. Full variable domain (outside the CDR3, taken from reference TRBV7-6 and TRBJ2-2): GAGVSQSPRYKVTKRGQDVALRCDPISGHVSLYWYRQALGQGPEFLTYFNYEAQQDKSGLPNDRFSAERPEGSISTLTIQRTEQRDSAMYRCASTPGRAANTGELFFGEGSRLTVL.

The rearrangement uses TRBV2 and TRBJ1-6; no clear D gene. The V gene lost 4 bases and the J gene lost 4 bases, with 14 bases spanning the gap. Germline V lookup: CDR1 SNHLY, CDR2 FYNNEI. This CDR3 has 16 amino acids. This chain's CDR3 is CASSVPTQTYNSPLHF. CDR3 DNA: TGTGCCAGCAGTGTACCTACCCAGACTTATAATTCACCCCTCCACTTT.

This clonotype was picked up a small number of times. Here the CDR3 reads CSATQLAGGGETQYF. The CDR3 DNA is TGCAGTGCGACCCAACTAGCGGGGGGCGGGGAGACCCAGTACTTC. The V and J genes are TRBV20-1 and TRBJ2-5, with 12 bases lining up with TRBD2. This CDR3 is built from 15 residues. The germline gives CDR1 DFQATT, CDR2 SNEGSKA (reference sequence). With 6 bases clipped from V and 5 bases from J, the junction kept 10 bases outside the gene matches.

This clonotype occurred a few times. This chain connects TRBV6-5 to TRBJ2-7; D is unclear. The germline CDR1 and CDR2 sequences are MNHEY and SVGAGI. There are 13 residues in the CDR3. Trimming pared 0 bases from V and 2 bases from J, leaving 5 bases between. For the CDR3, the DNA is TGTGCCAGCAGTTACTCCCCGACCTACGAGCAGTACTTC. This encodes CASSYSPTYEQYF.

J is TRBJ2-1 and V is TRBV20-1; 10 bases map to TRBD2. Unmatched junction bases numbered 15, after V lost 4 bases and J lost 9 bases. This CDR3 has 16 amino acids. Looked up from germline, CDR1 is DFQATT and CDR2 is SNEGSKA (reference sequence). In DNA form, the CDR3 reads TGCAGTGCTAATTCCTTCTTGGGACTAGCGATGGGTGAGCAGTTCTTC. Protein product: CSANSFLGLAMGEQFF.

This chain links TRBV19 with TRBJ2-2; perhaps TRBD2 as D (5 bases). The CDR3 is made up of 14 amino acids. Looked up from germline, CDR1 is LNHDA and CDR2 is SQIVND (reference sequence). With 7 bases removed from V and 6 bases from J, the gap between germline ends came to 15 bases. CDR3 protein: CASILRSGSGELFF. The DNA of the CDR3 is TGTGCCAGTATACTCAGGTCGGGGTCCGGGGAGCTGTTTTTT.

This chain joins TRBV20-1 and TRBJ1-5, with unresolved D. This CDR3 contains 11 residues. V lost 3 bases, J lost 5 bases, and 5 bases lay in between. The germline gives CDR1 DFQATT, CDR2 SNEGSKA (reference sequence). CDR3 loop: CSASPDQPQHF. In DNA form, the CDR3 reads TGCAGTGCTAGCCCAGATCAGCCCCAGCATTTT.

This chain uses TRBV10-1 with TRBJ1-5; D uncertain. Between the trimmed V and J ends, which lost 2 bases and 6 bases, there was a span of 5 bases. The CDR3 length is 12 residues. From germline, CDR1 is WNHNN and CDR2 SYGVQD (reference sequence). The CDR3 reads CASSEPGQPQHF. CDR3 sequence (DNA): TGCGCCAGCAGTGAGCCGGGTCAGCCCCAGCATTTT.

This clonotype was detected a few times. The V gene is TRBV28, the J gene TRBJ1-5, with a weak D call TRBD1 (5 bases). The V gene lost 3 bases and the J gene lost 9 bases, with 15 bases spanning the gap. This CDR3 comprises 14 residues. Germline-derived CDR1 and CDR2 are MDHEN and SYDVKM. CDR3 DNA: TGTGCCAGCAGTTTTCAGGGAAGGGATCGGCCCCAGCATTTT. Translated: CASSFQGRDRPQHF.

The CDR3 nucleotides are TGCGCCAGCAGCCAAGAAGGAGGGGCACCGCCCGGCTACACCTTC. Its protein is CASSQEGGAPPGYTF. V usage is TRBV4-1 and J usage is TRBJ1-2; TRBD1 is a possible D gene (5 bases). Germline loops: CDR1 MGHRA, CDR2 YSYEKL. V was shortened by 0 bases and J by 8 bases, with 16 bases between the two germline ends. CDR3 length: 15 residues.

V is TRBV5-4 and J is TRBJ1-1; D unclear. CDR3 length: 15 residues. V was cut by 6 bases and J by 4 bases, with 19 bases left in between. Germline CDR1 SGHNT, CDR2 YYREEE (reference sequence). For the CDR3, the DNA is TGTGCCAGCACCTTAGGGCGGAGCGTCGGCACTGAAGCTTTCTTT. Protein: CASTLGRSVGTEAFF. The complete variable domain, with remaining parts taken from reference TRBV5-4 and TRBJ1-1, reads ETGVTQSPTHLIKTRGQQVTLRCSSQSGHNTVSWYQQALGQGPQFIFQYYREEENGRGNFPPRFSGLQFPNYSSELNVNALELDDSALYLCASTLGRSVGTEAFFGQGTRLTVV.

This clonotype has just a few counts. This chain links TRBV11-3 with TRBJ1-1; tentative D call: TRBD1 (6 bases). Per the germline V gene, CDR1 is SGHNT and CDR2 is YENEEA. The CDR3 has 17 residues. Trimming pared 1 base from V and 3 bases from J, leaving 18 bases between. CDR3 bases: TGTGCCAGCAGCTTAGCTGTCCTGGGGGCGAGGTACACTGAAGCTTTCTTT. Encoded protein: CASSLAVLGARYTEAFF.